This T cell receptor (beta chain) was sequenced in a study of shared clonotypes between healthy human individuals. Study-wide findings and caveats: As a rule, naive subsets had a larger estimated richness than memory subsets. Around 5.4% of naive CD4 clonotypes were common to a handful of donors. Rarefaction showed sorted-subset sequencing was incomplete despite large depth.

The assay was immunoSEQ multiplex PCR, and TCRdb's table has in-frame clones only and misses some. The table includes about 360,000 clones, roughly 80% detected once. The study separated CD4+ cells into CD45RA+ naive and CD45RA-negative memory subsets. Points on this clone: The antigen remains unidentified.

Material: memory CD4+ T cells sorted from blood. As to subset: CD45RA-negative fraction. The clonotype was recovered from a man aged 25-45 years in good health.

The CDR3 region is CASSLRQGSNEQYF. CDR3 coding DNA: TGTGCCAGCAGCTTAAGACAGGGGTCCAACGAGCAGTACTTC. This rearrangement joins TRBV7-7 to TRBJ2-7; 8 nucleotides line up with TRBD1. Germline lookup yields CDR1 SSHAT and CDR2 FNYEAQ (reference sequence). This CDR3 spans 14 amino acids. V lost 2 bases, J lost 5 bases, and 5 bases stayed unmatched.